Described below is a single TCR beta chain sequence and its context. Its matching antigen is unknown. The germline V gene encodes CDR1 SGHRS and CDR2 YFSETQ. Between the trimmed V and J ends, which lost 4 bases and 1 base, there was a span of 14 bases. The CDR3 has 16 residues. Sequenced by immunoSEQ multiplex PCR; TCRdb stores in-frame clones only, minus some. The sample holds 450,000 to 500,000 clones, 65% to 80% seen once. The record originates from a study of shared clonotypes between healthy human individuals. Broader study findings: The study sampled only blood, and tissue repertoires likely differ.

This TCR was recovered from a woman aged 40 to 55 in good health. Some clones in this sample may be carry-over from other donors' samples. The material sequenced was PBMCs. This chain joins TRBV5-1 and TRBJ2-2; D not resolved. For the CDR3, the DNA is TGCGCCAGCAGCCCCTGGGCTAACGGGAACACCGGGGAGCTGTTTTTT. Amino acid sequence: CASSPWANGNTGELFF.